This T cell receptor beta chain was obtained from a study of blood T cell repertoires in COVID-19. Study details: The study drew acute and convalescent COVID-19 samples from the United States, Italy and Spain. Sources were T cells, B-cell-depleted T cells, or PBMCs; the material itself was cDNA or gDNA.

Generated by immunoSEQ multiplex PCR, the TCRdb table keeps only in-frame clones and is missing some. The table shows more than 350,000 clones, with 89% occurring only once. V was pared by 0 bases and J by 3 bases, with 7 bases between. Germline V gene sequence: CDR1 MNHNY, CDR2 SVGAGI (reference sequence). The CDR3 has 14 amino acids. This sequence originates from a woman in her 30s with COVID-19, enrolled during active disease. Sequenced input: peripheral blood. The chain carries TRBV6-6 and TRBJ2-3, with D perhaps TRBD2 (6 bases). CDR3 amino acids: CASSYSGSTDTQYF. The CDR3 DNA reads as TGTGCCAGCAGTTACTCCGGGAGTACAGATACGCAGTATTTT.